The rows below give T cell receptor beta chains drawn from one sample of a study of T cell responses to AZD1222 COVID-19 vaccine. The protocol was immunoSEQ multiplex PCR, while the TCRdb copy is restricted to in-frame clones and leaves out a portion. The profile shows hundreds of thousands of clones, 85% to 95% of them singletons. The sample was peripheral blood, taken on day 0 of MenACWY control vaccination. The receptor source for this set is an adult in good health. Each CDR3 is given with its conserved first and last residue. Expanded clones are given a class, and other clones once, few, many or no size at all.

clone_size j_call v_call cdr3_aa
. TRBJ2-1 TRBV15 CATAGTSGAYEQFF
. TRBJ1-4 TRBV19 CASSTLRPLGNEKLFF
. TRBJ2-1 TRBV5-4 CASSLTGRSYNEQFF
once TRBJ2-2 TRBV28 CASSSRLGVNTGELFF
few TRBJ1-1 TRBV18 CASSPPKTEAFF
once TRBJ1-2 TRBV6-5 CASRRGLGDGYTF
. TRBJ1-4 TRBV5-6 CASSSLPGAVNEKLFF
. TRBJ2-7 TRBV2 CASRAGGIYEQYF
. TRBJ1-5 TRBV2 CASSEVREQPQHF
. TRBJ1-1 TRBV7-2 CASSLGTGGGSPEAFF
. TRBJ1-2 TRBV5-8 CASSLGTPRCTF
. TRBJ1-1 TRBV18 CASSPRTGNTEAFF
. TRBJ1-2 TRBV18 CASHRSGNYGYTF
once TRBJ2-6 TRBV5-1 CASEGDSSGANVLTF
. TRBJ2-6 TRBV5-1 CASSLVADIGANVLTF
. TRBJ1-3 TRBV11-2 CASSSTGGSSGNTIYF
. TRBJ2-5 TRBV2 CASQDRGFQETQYF
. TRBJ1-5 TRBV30 CAWSVRRDQPQHF
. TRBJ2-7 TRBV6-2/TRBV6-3 CASSYSSTSFYEQYF
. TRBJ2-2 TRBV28 CASSSGQGVTGELFF
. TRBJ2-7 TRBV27 CASSLSTGIYEQYF
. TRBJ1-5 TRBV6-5 CASSYGQGAQPQHF
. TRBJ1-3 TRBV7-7 CASSLGTGAGNTIYF
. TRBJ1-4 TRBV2 CASNRVDEKLFF
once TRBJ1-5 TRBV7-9 CASSLDREGVNQPQHF
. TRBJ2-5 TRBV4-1 CASSPGYGAVQETQYF
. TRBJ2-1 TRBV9 CASSVGSANEQFF
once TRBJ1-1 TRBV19 CASSIEQGYTEAFF
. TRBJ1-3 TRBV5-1 CASSLAGNTIYF
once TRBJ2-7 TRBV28 CASSSGGAGYEQYF
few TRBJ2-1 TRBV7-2 CASSQPGQGVNEQFF
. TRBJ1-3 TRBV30 CAWIPPGGQPGNTIYF
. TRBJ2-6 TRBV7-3 CASSPDRVDSGANVLTF
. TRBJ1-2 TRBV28 CASSLPTGPHGYTF
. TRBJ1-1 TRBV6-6 CASSPGRVGTEAFF
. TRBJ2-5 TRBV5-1 CASSWFSIGTSGGETQYF
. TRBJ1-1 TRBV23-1 CASSQLTDTEAFF
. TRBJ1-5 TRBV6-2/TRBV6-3 CASSYGGSAQPQHF
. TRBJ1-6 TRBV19 CASSIRDNNSPLHF
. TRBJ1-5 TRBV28 CASRLSQGGQPQHF
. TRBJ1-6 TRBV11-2 CASSLVRDNSPLHF
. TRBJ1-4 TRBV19 CASSIGQASRGEKLFF
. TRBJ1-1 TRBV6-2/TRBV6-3 CASSRQGLSEAFF
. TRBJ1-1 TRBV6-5 CASSKPGTGNTEAFF
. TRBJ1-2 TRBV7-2 CASSFGTGISYGYTF
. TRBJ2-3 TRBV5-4 CASSLDRADTQYF
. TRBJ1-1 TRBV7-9 CASSLTTGAGEAFF
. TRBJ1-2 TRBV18 CASSSPELANYGYTF
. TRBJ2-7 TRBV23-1 CASSVGQACLEQYF
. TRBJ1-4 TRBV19 CASSMGHAREKLFF
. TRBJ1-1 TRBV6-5 CASSYRGQGKNTEAFF
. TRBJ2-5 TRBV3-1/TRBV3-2 CASSQGLVGWETQYF
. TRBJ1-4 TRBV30 CAWSVWGGPNEKLFF